The next 25 T cell receptor beta chains were all read from a single sample in a study of blood T cell repertoires in COVID-19. Here immunoSEQ multiplex PCR was the method, and the copy in TCRdb shows in-frame clones only, minus some. The sample lists approximately 270,000 clones; roughly 88% were seen once. The sequenced sample consisted of PBMCs or T cells enriched from blood (not recorded which). These receptor sequences come from a woman in her 50s who had recovered from COVID-19.

The V call is TRBV27, the J call TRBJ2-2, with TRBD1 identical over 8 bases. This CDR3 contains 13 residues. In germline, CDR1 is MNHEY, CDR2 SMNVEV (reference sequence). V lost 8 bases to trimming and J lost 1 base; unmatched junction nucleotides: 0. The chain's CDR3 is CASGTGNTGELFF. The CDR3 coding sequence is TGTGCCAGCGGGACAGGGAACACCGGGGAGCTGTTTTTT.

This clone was found once. This chain uses TRBV2 with TRBJ1-1; 7 bases align to TRBD1. Germline values: CDR1 SNHLY, CDR2 FYNNEI. Germline trimming cut 5 bases from V and 3 bases from J; bases unmatched to any gene: 6. The CDR3 has 14 residues. CDR3: CASSLTGWDTEAFF. In DNA form, the CDR3 reads TGTGCCAGCAGTCTGACAGGGTGGGACACTGAAGCTTTCTTT.

The CDR3, as DNA: TGTGCCAGCAGTGCAAGACAGGGGGAAAAACTGTTTTTT. Its translation is CASSARQGEKLFF. V is TRBV27 and J is TRBJ1-4; 8 positions agree with TRBD1. Germline V gene lookup returns CDR1 MNHEY and CDR2 SMNVEV (reference sequence). V lost 5 bases and J lost 8; bases outside the gene matches: 4. There are 13 residues in the CDR3.

The CDR3 nucleotides read TGTGCCAGTACCTCGGAGGCGCGGGAGACCCAGTACTTC. Translation gives CASTSEARETQYF. The chain recombines TRBV19 with TRBJ2-5, with a tentative D call TRBD2 (5 bases). V was pared by 7 bases and J by 5 bases, with 14 bases between. The length of the CDR3 is 13 residues. The V gene's germline CDR1 is LNHDA and CDR2 SQIVND (reference sequence). The complete variable domain, with remaining parts taken from reference TRBV19 and TRBJ2-5, reads DGGITQSPKYLFRKEGQNVTLSCEQNLNHDAMYWYRQDPGQGLRLIYYSQIVNDFQKGDIAEGYSVSREKKESFPLTVTSAQKNPTAFYLCASTSEARETQYFGPGTRLLVL.

The rearrangement joins TRBV5-1 to TRBJ2-1, with 9 bases identical to TRBD1. This CDR3 has 13 residues. CDR1 and CDR2 from the germline V gene are SGHRS and YFSETQ. The V and J ends lost 8 bases and 8 bases, in that order; junction bases with no gene match: 8. This CDR3 is CARGDRVSHEQFF. The CDR3 DNA reads TGCGCCAGGGGGGACAGGGTATCCCATGAGCAGTTCTTC.

The chain has TRBV11-2 and TRBJ1-2; 8 bases fit TRBD1. Looked up from germline, CDR1 is SGHAT and CDR2 is FQNNGV. J lost 1 base, V lost 2 bases, and 9 bases had no gene match. The CDR3 totals 17 residues. CDR3 in DNA: TGTGCCAGCAGCTTATTGATAGGACAGGGATATAACTATGGCTACACCTTC. Translating gives CASSLLIGQGYNYGYTF. The whole variable domain, filled in from reference TRBV11-2 and TRBJ1-2, reads EAGVAQSPRYKIIEKRQSVAFWCNPISGHATLYWYQQILGQGPKLLIQFQNNGVVDDSQLPKDRFSAERLKGVDSTLKIQPAKLEDSAVYLCASSLLIGQGYNYGYTFGSGTRLTVV.

In DNA, the CDR3 is TGTGCCAGCAGCGTAGTCCCGACAGGGGTCACTGAAGCTTTCTTT. It codes for CASSVVPTGVTEAFF. This chain joins TRBV9 and TRBJ1-1, with 8 bases matching TRBD1. Per germline, CDR1 SGDLS and CDR2 YYNGEE. Trimming removed 0 bases from V and 4 bases from J; junction bases left unmatched: 5. CDR3 length equals 15 residues.

The rearrangement joins TRBV10-3 to TRBJ2-3, with D possibly TRBD1 on 5 matching bases. The CDR3 has 12 residues. Germline lookup yields CDR1 ENHRY and CDR2 SYGVKD. V was clipped by 6 bases and J by 5 bases, with 9 bases between them. CDR3 coding DNA: TGTGCCATCAGGGGGCAAGGAGATACGCAGTATTTT. It encodes CAIRGQGDTQYF.

In regard to this clone: Different DNA sequences within this sample yield the same CDR3. The chain employs TRBV7-3 and TRBJ1-1, with no clear D. V was shortened by 0 bases and J by 1 base, with 6 bases between the two germline ends. The CDR3 contains 14 residues. The germline V gene has CDR1 SGHTA and CDR2 FQGTGA. The CDR3 nucleotides are TGTGCCAGCAGCTTAACTGGGAGGAACACTGAAGCTTTCTTT. Translated, it gives CASSLTGRNTEAFF. The full variable domain, completed using reference TRBV7-3 and TRBJ1-1, is GAGVSQTPSNKVTEKGKYVELRCDPISGHTALYWYRQSLGQGPEFLIYFQGTGAADDSGLPNDRFFAVRPEGSVSTLKIQRTERGDSAVYLCASSLTGRNTEAFFGQGTRLTVV.

The rearrangement joins TRBV5-1 to TRBJ2-2, with a possible D match to TRBD1 (6 bases). Trimming stripped 3 bases from V and 1 base from J, with 13 bases between. The CDR3 is 16 residues long. The germline V gene has CDR1 SGHRS and CDR2 YFSETQ. The CDR3 DNA follows: TGCGCCAGCAGCTGGGACGGGACACTGAACACCGGGGAGCTGTTTTTT. Its translation: CASSWDGTLNTGELFF.

This chain joins TRBV10-2 and TRBJ2-1, with TRBD2 as a possible D gene (6 bases). Deletions cut 8 bases from V and 6 bases from J, with 14 bases between. From germline, CDR1 is WSHSY and CDR2 SAAADI. The length of the CDR3 is 13 residues. CDR3 protein: CASSARTTNEQFF. CDR3 coding DNA: TGCGCCAGCTCGGCGAGGACTACCAATGAGCAGTTCTTC.

The V and J genes are TRBV3-1 (or the pseudogene TRBV3-2) and TRBJ1-5; D might be TRBD1 (6 bases). CDR1 and CDR2 (germline): LGHDT, YNNKEL (reference sequence). The V end was cut by 0 bases, the J end by 3 bases, with 15 bases between. The length of the CDR3 is 17 residues. The CDR3 reads CASSQDLPGALNQPQHF. The CDR3 bases are TGTGCCAGCAGCCAAGATCTGCCAGGGGCCCTCAATCAGCCCCAGCATTTT.

The V gene is TRBV10-3, the J gene TRBJ2-5; D ambiguous. V was shortened by 7 bases and J by 6 bases, with 12 bases between the two germline ends. The CDR3 sequence is 12 residues long. From germline, CDR1 is ENHRY and CDR2 SYGVKD. The CDR3 DNA is TGTGCCATCAACGCCCCGGGTAAGACCCAGTACTTC. It yields the protein CAINAPGKTQYF.

The chain couples TRBV5-4 to TRBJ2-2; TRBD1 aligns across 10 bases. The CDR3 runs 15 residues. CDR1 is SGHNT, CDR2 YYREEE, per germline (reference sequence). Trimming cost V 2 bases and J 4 bases; bases outside gene matches: 2. The CDR3 DNA follows: TGTGCCAGCAGCTTTTGGGACAGGGGCACCGGGGAGCTGTTTTTT. This codes for CASSFWDRGTGELFF.

The chain links TRBV19 to TRBJ1-2, with TRBD1 matching 10 bases. The CDR3 runs 14 residues. The J segment lost 8 bases and the V segment lost 4 bases, leaving 7 bases of the junction unmatched. Germline V gene lookup returns CDR1 LNHDA and CDR2 SQIVND (reference sequence). CDR3 in DNA: TGTGCCAGTAGTAAGGAAGACAGGGGGCTCGGCTACACCTTC. Translated, it gives CASSKEDRGLGYTF.

V and J are TRBV10-2 and TRBJ2-1; 13 nucleotides line up with TRBD2. This CDR3 is 15 amino acids long. Germline V gives CDR1 WSHSY, CDR2 SAAADI. V shed 8 bases and J 9 bases; nucleotides not matched to a gene: 10. CDR3: CASRFGLAGAGEQFF. The CDR3 region has the DNA TGCGCCAGCCGCTTTGGACTAGCGGGAGCCGGTGAGCAGTTCTTC.

V and J are TRBV19 and TRBJ1-1, with unresolved D. The CDR3 has 11 residues. V was cut by 3 bases and J by 10 bases, with 9 bases left in between. Germline CDR1 is LNHDA and CDR2 is SQIVND (reference sequence). The CDR3 reads CASSIGVGAFF. Written as DNA, the CDR3 is TGTGCCAGTAGTATCGGGGTTGGAGCTTTCTTT.

The chain uses TRBV3-1 (or the pseudogene TRBV3-2) and TRBJ2-1; weak D call: TRBD2 (6 bases). The CDR3 totals 14 residues. CDR1 LGHDT and CDR2 YNNKEL come from the germline V gene (reference sequence). Trimming cost V 1 base and J 15 bases, with 19 bases left between them. Here the CDR3 reads CASSQADSGLVRFF. CDR3 DNA: TGTGCCAGCAGCCAAGCCGATAGCGGATTGGTTAGGTTCTTC.

The chain is built from TRBV5-1 and TRBJ2-5; possible D gene TRBD2, 6 bases. V dropped 6 bases and J dropped 5 bases, with 14 bases sitting between them. This CDR3 is 13 amino acids long. Germline V gene lookup returns CDR1 SGHRS and CDR2 YFSETQ. CDR3 bases: TGCGCCAGCAACCGGGAGATCGGGGAGACCCAGTACTTC. This translates into CASNREIGETQYF.

The chain employs TRBV13 and TRBJ2-2, with 9 bases lining up with TRBD2. The CDR3 has 16 amino acids. Germline values: CDR1 PRHDT, CDR2 FYEKMQ (reference sequence). V lost 5 bases, J lost 4 bases, and 8 bases stayed unmatched. CDR3 sequence (DNA): TGTGCCAGCAGCCTGGTTAGCGGGAGAGTCACCGGGGAGCTGTTTTTT. Residues: CASSLVSGRVTGELFF.

The chain is built from TRBV5-6 and TRBJ2-2; D remains unclear. Deletions cut 2 bases from V and 1 base from J, with 9 bases between. The CDR3 loop spans 15 amino acids. Germline values: CDR1 SGHDT, CDR2 YYEEEE. CDR3 protein: CASSLNGLNTGELFF. The CDR3 coding sequence is TGTGCCAGCAGCTTAAACGGGTTGAACACCGGGGAGCTGTTTTTT. The full variable domain, with the rest looked up from reference TRBV5-6 and TRBJ2-2, is DAGVTQSPTHLIKTRGQQVTLRCSPKSGHDTVSWYQQALGQGPQFIFQYYEEEERQRGNFPDRFSGHQFPNYSSELNVNALLLGDSALYLCASSLNGLNTGELFFGEGSRLTVL.

V usage is TRBV28 and J usage is TRBJ2-7, with 10 positions matching TRBD1. The germline V gene has CDR1 MDHEN and CDR2 SYDVKM. Losses at the gene ends were 5 bases for V and 4 bases for J; bases not matched to a gene: 8. The CDR3 length is 15 residues. The CDR3 DNA is TGTGCCAGCAGTCGAACCGGGACAGGGGAATACGAGCAGTACTTC. Its protein product is CASSRTGTGEYEQYF.

This rearrangement joins TRBV19 to TRBJ2-1; TRBD2 aligns across 7 bases. The CDR3 is 17 residues long. The germline CDR1 and CDR2 sequences are LNHDA and SQIVND (reference sequence). The J segment lost 7 bases and the V segment lost 11 bases, leaving 23 bases of the junction unmatched. The CDR3 reads CASAQEGGSIIRNEQFF. In DNA form, the CDR3 reads TGTGCCTCGGCCCAGGAGGGCGGGAGTATAATTCGTAATGAGCAGTTCTTC.

V and J are TRBV4-1 and TRBJ1-2; 11 nucleotides agree with TRBD1. The germline V gene encodes CDR1 MGHRA and CDR2 YSYEKL. This CDR3 comprises 15 residues. The J segment lost 4 bases and the V segment lost 1 base, leaving 2 bases of the junction unmatched. CDR3 sequence reads: CASSQGTGGGYGYTF. CDR3 in DNA: TGCGCCAGCAGCCAAGGGACAGGGGGCGGCTATGGCTACACCTTC.

The chain employs TRBV6-6 and TRBJ2-7; D might be TRBD1 (5 bases). This CDR3 has 15 residues. V lost 5 bases and J 6 bases, leaving 20 bases between the germline ends. CDR1 and CDR2 from the germline V gene are MNHNY and SVGAGI (reference sequence). In nucleotides, the CDR3 is TGTGCCAGCAGTGATCCCGACAGAACGGTGGGCGAGCAGTACTTC. It translates to CASSDPDRTVGEQYF.